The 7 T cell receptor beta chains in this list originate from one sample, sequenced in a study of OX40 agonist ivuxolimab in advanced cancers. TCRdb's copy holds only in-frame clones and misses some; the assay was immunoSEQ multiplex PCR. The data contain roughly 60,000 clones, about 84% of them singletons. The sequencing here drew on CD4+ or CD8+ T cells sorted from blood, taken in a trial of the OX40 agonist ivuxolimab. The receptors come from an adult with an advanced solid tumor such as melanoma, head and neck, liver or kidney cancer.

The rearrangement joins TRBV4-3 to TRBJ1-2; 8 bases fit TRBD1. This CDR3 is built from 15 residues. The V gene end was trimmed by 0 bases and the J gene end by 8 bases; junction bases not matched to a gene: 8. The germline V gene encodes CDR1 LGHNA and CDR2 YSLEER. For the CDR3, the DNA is TGCGCCAGCAGCCAAGATACCCGGACAGGGTTCGGCTACACCTTC. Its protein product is CASSQDTRTGFGYTF.

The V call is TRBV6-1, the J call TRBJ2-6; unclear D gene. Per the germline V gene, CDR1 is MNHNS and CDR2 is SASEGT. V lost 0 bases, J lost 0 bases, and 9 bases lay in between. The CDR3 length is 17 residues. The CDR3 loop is CASSEARSSSGANVLTF. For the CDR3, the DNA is TGTGCCAGCAGTGAAGCTCGATCCAGCTCTGGGGCCAACGTCCTGACTTTC.

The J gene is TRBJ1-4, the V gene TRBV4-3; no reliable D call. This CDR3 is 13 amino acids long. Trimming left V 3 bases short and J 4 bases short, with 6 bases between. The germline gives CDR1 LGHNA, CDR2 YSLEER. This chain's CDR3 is CASSQAVNEKLFF. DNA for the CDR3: TGCGCCAGCAGCCAGGCGGTTAATGAAAAACTGTTTTTT.

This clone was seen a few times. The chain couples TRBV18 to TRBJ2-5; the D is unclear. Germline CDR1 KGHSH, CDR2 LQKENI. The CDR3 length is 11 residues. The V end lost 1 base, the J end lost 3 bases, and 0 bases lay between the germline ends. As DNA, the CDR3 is TGTGCCAGCTCACCACAAGAGACCCAGTACTTC. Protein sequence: CASSPQETQYF.

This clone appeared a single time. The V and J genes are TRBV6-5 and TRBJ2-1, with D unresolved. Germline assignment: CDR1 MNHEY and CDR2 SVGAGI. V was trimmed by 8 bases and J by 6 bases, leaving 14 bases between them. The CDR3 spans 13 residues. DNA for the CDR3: TGTGCCAGCGTGAACCCGAATGGCAATGAGCAGTTCTTC. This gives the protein CASVNPNGNEQFF.

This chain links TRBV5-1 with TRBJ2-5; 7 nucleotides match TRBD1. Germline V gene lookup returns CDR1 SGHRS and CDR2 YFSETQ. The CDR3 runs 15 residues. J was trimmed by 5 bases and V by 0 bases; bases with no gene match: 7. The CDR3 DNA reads TGCGCCAGCAGCTTGGGAGACAGGGCAGCGGAGACCCAGTACTTC. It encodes CASSLGDRAAETQYF.

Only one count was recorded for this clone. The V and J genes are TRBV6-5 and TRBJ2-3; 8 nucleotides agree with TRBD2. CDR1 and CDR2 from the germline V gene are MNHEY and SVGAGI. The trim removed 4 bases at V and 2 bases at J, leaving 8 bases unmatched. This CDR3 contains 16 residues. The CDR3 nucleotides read TGTGCCAGCAGTTCCCTGGGTAGCGGGACCACAGATACGCAGTATTTT. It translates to CASSSLGSGTTDTQYF.